This TCR beta chain stems from a study of CD8 T cells in Susac syndrome (dated by TCRdb to between 2018 and 2020). Regarding the study in general: Among the sequenced Susac syndrome patients, five or six had clinically active disease and roughly eight were in clinical remission. At the time of blood withdrawal, Susac syndrome patients were either therapy-naive, taking corticosteroids (with some also receiving IVIg), or on IVIg alone. Repertoire sequencing was used to test whether CD8+ T cell activation and differentiation in Susac syndrome was antigen driven.

The CDR3 numbers 14 residues from cysteine through phenylalanine. Kept here is only the CDR3 DNA, which spans 42 bases and is read in frame from base 1. According to the germline V gene (reference sequence), CDR1 reads SGHNT and CDR2 reads YYREEE. Relative to germline, V is 0 bases shorter and J is 6 bases shorter, with 12 bases between their ends. With regard to this clonotype: No cognate antigen has been identified for it. The input lacks base qualities; no much larger clone sits a single base away.

Peripheral blood CD8+ and CD4+ T cells from healthy donors, Susac syndrome patients and multiple sclerosis patients were profiled by high-throughput TCR beta sequencing. Susac syndrome patients met recently defined diagnostic criteria for definite or probable disease. Bulk CD8+ and CD4+ T cells were purified by magnetic negative isolation, while CD8+ TEMRA cells were enriched using FACS. Blood was collected in EDTA tubes and processed within 24 hours, with PBMCs isolated through density gradient centrifugation. PBMCs intended for TCR sequencing were cryopreserved in liquid nitrogen and were subsequently thawed in a 37 degrees C water bath. The sorted or isolated CD4+, CD8+ and CD8+ TEMRA cells had a purity of 90% or higher. RNA was extracted using the RNeasy kit, and roughly 0.5 to 1 ug of the RNA was reverse transcribed with random hexamers. The immunoSEQ multiplex PCR assay, covering 54 Vbeta and 13 Jbeta segments, was used to amplify TCR beta CDR3 regions. To correct PCR amplification bias, a synthetic template baseline was used for both primer optimization and computational correction. In the original analysis: Reads were annotated to V, D and J genes per IMGT and analyzed with immunoSEQ Analyzer, keeping only productive sequences. Clonality was computed as one minus Shannon entropy normalized by log2 of the number of productive unique sequences. For each patient and control, public and private clones were evaluated within the 100 most prevalent clones. Clones were defined as Susac-specific if absent from the healthy and MS cohorts, from over a thousand published viral clones and from other ImmuneACCESS disease sequences. TCRdb reworked the public reads: Q25 trimming with fastp, MiXCR clone assembly, productive beta chains retained. A single entry per CDR3 protein holds the most common genes and DNA from its merged rows. These V and J calls originate from TCRdb's pipeline instead of the authors' own analysis. The sample table shows about 210,000 distinct CDR3 sequences, and about 95% are seen once. The top ten hold 0.15% of the sample.

Broader findings and caveats from the paper: No clonal expansion was detected in the CD4+ T cell repertoire of Susac syndrome patients. The study acknowledged that relatively few individuals were included in the TCR sequencing and HLA analysis.

The origin of this receptor is a human donor with Susac syndrome. The rearranged segments are TRBV5-4 and TRBJ2-5, with no confidently assigned D gene. Sequencing was carried out using CD4+ T cells from PBMCs. The encoded CDR3 is CASSLEATQKTQYF. The bases are TGTGCCAGCAGCTTGGAGGCCACCCAGAAGACCCAGTACTTC.